These T cell receptor beta chains were read from a single sample in a study of blood T cell repertoires in COVID-19. This table comes from immunoSEQ multiplex PCR, and its TCRdb copy is limited to in-frame clones, with some not included. The sample holds around 260,000 clones; roughly 88% are singletons and the top ten take approximately 0.7%. The sample was peripheral blood. The receptors originated from a human donor in a cohort sampled during active COVID-19. Each CDR3 is given with its conserved first and last residue. Fields, in order: D gene, J gene, CDR3 length, clone size, V gene, CDR3 DNA, CDR3 protein. D genes are given only for firm matches. A row's size may be missing; if present it is once, few, many or a size class.

D: TRBD1; J: TRBJ2-7; length: 17; size: .; V: TRBV19; DNA: TGTGCCAGTAGTTCGGCCTTTGGACAGGGTGGGTCCTACGAGCAGTACTTC; CDR3: CASSSAFGQGGSYEQYF
D: .; J: TRBJ2-1; length: 16; size: .; V: TRBV27; DNA: TGTGCCAGCAGCGGAGCTTCGGTCCCCTCACTCCAAAAGCAGTTCTTC; CDR3: CASSGASVPSLQKQFF
D: .; J: TRBJ2-7; length: 14; size: .; V: TRBV15; DNA: TGTGCCACCCAACCGGGACTGGGAGCCTACGAGCAGTACTTC; CDR3: CATQPGLGAYEQYF
D: .; J: TRBJ2-7; length: 14; size: .; V: TRBV19; DNA: TGTGCCAGTAGTACAGGGGTTCCAATTTACGAGCAGTACTTC; CDR3: CASSTGVPIYEQYF
D: TRBD1; J: TRBJ1-2; length: 17; size: .; V: TRBV5-1; DNA: TGCGCCAGCAGCCCAATACGACAGGGGCATCCTTTTGATGGCTACACCTTC; CDR3: CASSPIRQGHPFDGYTF
D: TRBD1; J: TRBJ2-7; length: 13; size: .; V: TRBV19; DNA: TGTGCCACCGCGACAGGGACGGTTTACGAGCAGTACTTC; CDR3: CATATGTVYEQYF
D: .; J: TRBJ2-1; length: 14; size: once; V: TRBV7-2; DNA: TGTGCCAGCAGCTTAGAGAGGTCGGTAGGGGTGATGTTCTTC; CDR3: CASSLERSVGVMFF
D: .; J: TRBJ2-7; length: 15; size: .; V: TRBV7-9; DNA: TGTGCCAGCAGCGCCCGAAGCGGTAGCTCCTACGAGCAGTACTTC; CDR3: CASSARSGSSYEQYF
D: .; J: TRBJ1-2; length: 12; size: .; V: TRBV6-5; DNA: TGTGCCAGCGCACAGGGACCCTATGGCTACACCTTC; CDR3: CASAQGPYGYTF
D: TRBD2; J: TRBJ2-7; length: 17; size: once; V: TRBV27; DNA: TGTGCCAGCAGTTTATCGAGCCCGGGGGGAGGGTCCTACGAGCAGTACTTC; CDR3: CASSLSSPGGGSYEQYF
D: TRBD1; J: TRBJ1-2; length: 16; size: .; V: TRBV18; DNA: TGTGCCAGCTCCCTATCCCACGGGACAGGGGACTATGGCTACACCTTC; CDR3: CASSLSHGTGDYGYTF
D: .; J: TRBJ1-6; length: 14; size: .; V: TRBV27; DNA: TGTGCCAGCAGTTTCCAGGAACCTAATTCACCCCTCCACTTT; CDR3: CASSFQEPNSPLHF
D: TRBD1; J: TRBJ2-7; length: 15; size: .; V: TRBV11-2; DNA: TGTGCCAGCAGCCCAACAGGGGGCGGGATCTACGAGCAGTACTTC; CDR3: CASSPTGGGIYEQYF
D: TRBD1; J: TRBJ1-2; length: 13; size: .; V: TRBV5-4; DNA: TGTGCCAGCATGTCCCGGGACAGGGAGGACTACACCTTC; CDR3: CASMSRDREDYTF
D: TRBD1; J: TRBJ1-2; length: 16; size: once; V: TRBV30; DNA: TGTGCCTGGAGTAGGACTCCGGACAGGAAAAAGTATGGCTACACCTTC; CDR3: CAWSRTPDRKKYGYTF
D: .; J: TRBJ1-1; length: 15; size: few; V: TRBV19; DNA: TGTGCCAGTAGTACCCGTGTGGGTGCTAGCACTGAAGCTTTCTTT; CDR3: CASSTRVGASTEAFF
D: TRBD1; J: TRBJ2-1; length: 13; size: .; V: TRBV5-6; DNA: TGTGCCAGCAGCTTGGGGAAAGACAGGGCGACGTTCTTC; CDR3: CASSLGKDRATFF
D: TRBD1; J: TRBJ1-6; length: 15; size: .; V: TRBV28; DNA: TGTGCCAGCCTCTTAGGGGCACAGGGGGGATCACCCCTCCACTTT; CDR3: CASLLGAQGGSPLHF
D: .; J: TRBJ1-2; length: 11; size: .; V: TRBV20-1; DNA: TGCAGTGCCGGAGTCAACTATGGCTACACCTTC; CDR3: CSAGVNYGYTF
D: .; J: TRBJ2-7; length: 15; size: once; V: TRBV30; DNA: TGTGCCTGGAGTGTGCTACCTCCCCCTGCCGACGAGCAGTACTTC; CDR3: CAWSVLPPPADEQYF
D: TRBD1; J: TRBJ1-2; length: 16; size: .; V: TRBV5-1; DNA: TGCGCCAGCAGCTTTACTTCGGGACAGGGGGCTTATGGCTACACCTTC; CDR3: CASSFTSGQGAYGYTF
D: .; J: TRBJ1-2; length: 13; size: .; V: TRBV6-1; DNA: TGTGCCAGCAGTGATGAAGGGGGTCGTGGGGACACCTTC; CDR3: CASSDEGGRGDTF
D: .; J: TRBJ2-7; length: 13; size: .; V: TRBV6-5; DNA: TGTGCCAGCAGAGCGACAGCCAGCTACGAGCAGTACTTC; CDR3: CASRATASYEQYF
D: .; J: TRBJ1-1; length: 13; size: .; V: TRBV5-4; DNA: TGTGCCAGCAGCTTTCCCGGGATCACTGAAGCTTTCTTT; CDR3: CASSFPGITEAFF
D: TRBD1; J: TRBJ2-7; length: 13; size: .; V: TRBV10-1; DNA: TGCGCCAGCAGTCCGGACAGGGGGGGCGAGCAGTACTTC; CDR3: CASSPDRGGEQYF
D: TRBD2; J: TRBJ2-7; length: 12; size: .; V: TRBV7-6; DNA: TGTGCCAGCGGCGCGGGGGGGTACGAGCAGTACTTC; CDR3: CASGAGGYEQYF
D: .; J: TRBJ1-4; length: 16; size: .; V: TRBV5-1; DNA: TGCGCCAGCAGCCCGACGACAAGAGCAACTAATGAAAAACTGTTTTTT; CDR3: CASSPTTRATNEKLFF
D: .; J: TRBJ1-2; length: 11; size: .; V: TRBV6-5; DNA: TGTGCCAGCCGACTGGGCTATGGCTACACCTTC; CDR3: CASRLGYGYTF
D: .; J: TRBJ2-7; length: 14; size: .; V: TRBV4-2; DNA: TGTGCCAGCAGCCAATACAGGAATTCCTACGAGCAGTACTTC; CDR3: CASSQYRNSYEQYF
D: .; J: TRBJ2-7; length: 15; size: .; V: TRBV7-2; DNA: TGTGCCAGCAGCTCGGGGGGGACAGCCATCTACGAGCAGTACTTC; CDR3: CASSSGGTAIYEQYF
D: .; J: TRBJ2-2; length: 15; size: .; V: TRBV9; DNA: TGTGCCAGCAGCGTAGATGGGCGGAACACCGGGGAGCTGTTTTTT; CDR3: CASSVDGRNTGELFF
D: TRBD1; J: TRBJ1-3; length: 17; size: .; V: TRBV11-2; DNA: TGTGCCAGCAGCACGAGCGCAGGGGGCTGGAGTGGAAACACCATATATTTT; CDR3: CASSTSAGGWSGNTIYF
D: .; J: TRBJ2-5; length: 14; size: .; V: TRBV30; DNA: TGTGCCTGGGACACCCGACGGGACCAAGAGACCCAGTACTTC; CDR3: CAWDTRRDQETQYF
D: .; J: TRBJ2-7; length: 14; size: .; V: TRBV7-9; DNA: TGTGCCAGCAGCTTTCTCGGGGGAACCTACGAGCAGTACTTC; CDR3: CASSFLGGTYEQYF
D: TRBD2; J: TRBJ2-7; length: 16; size: .; V: TRBV5-1; DNA: TGCGCCAGCAGCTTGGCGCCTAGCGGGGCTTCCTACGAGCAGTACTTC; CDR3: CASSLAPSGASYEQYF
D: .; J: TRBJ1-2; length: 14; size: .; V: TRBV28; DNA: TGTGCCAGCAGACTAGGAGGCGAGGGTGATGGCTACACCTTC; CDR3: CASRLGGEGDGYTF
D: .; J: TRBJ1-3; length: 15; size: .; V: TRBV7-2; DNA: TGTGCCAGCAGCTTTACAGGGACAATTGGAAACACCATATATTTT; CDR3: CASSFTGTIGNTIYF
D: .; J: TRBJ1-1; length: 14; size: .; V: TRBV4-3; DNA: TGCGCCAGCAGCCAAGATCGAGGAGGAACTGAAGCTTTCTTT; CDR3: CASSQDRGGTEAFF
D: .; J: TRBJ2-7; length: 12; size: .; V: TRBV28; DNA: TGTGCCAGCTCAAGACAAGTTTACGAGCAGTACTTC; CDR3: CASSRQVYEQYF
D: TRBD1; J: TRBJ1-1; length: 16; size: .; V: TRBV4-3; DNA: TGCGCCAGCAGCCAAGATTTAGCAGGGGGCTATACTGAAGCTTTCTTT; CDR3: CASSQDLAGGYTEAFF
D: .; J: TRBJ1-1; length: 15; size: .; V: TRBV28; DNA: TGTGCCAGCACTCCGAACGAGGGTCGAAGCACTGAAGCTTTCTTT; CDR3: CASTPNEGRSTEAFF
D: TRBD2; J: TRBJ2-1; length: 16; size: .; V: TRBV11-3; DNA: TGTGCCAGCAGTATATCGCGCGGGAGCTCCTACAATGAGCAGTTCTTC; CDR3: CASSISRGSSYNEQFF
D: TRBD1; J: TRBJ2-7; length: 14; size: .; V: TRBV29-1; DNA: TGCAGCGTTGAAGGGACAGGGGAGGCCTACGAGCAGTACTTC; CDR3: CSVEGTGEAYEQYF
D: .; J: TRBJ1-5; length: 13; size: .; V: TRBV4-3; DNA: TGCGCCAGCAGCCAAGATCAGGGGCAGCCCCAGCATTTT; CDR3: CASSQDQGQPQHF
D: TRBD1; J: TRBJ1-2; length: 13; size: few; V: TRBV2; DNA: TGTGCCAGCAGGGTAGGGACAGTAGATGGCTACACCTTC; CDR3: CASRVGTVDGYTF
D: .; J: TRBJ1-5; length: 14; size: .; V: TRBV30; DNA: TGTGCCTGGAGTAGGAGGGATAGCAATCAGCCCCAGCATTTT; CDR3: CAWSRRDSNQPQHF
D: TRBD1; J: TRBJ1-3; length: 13; size: .; V: TRBV5-4; DNA: TGTGCCAGCAGCTCGTCAGGGGGGAACACCATATATTTT; CDR3: CASSSSGGNTIYF
D: .; J: TRBJ1-1; length: 13; size: .; V: TRBV12-3/TRBV12-4; DNA: TGTGCCAGCAGTGTGGCGGTTAACACTGAAGCTTTCTTT; CDR3: CASSVAVNTEAFF
D: .; J: TRBJ1-5; length: 18; size: few; V: TRBV14; DNA: TGTGCCAGCAGCCAAGATCGAGTGTTACGGTATAGCAATCAGCCCCAGCATTTT; CDR3: CASSQDRVLRYSNQPQHF
D: TRBD2; J: TRBJ2-7; length: 17; size: .; V: TRBV6-2/TRBV6-3; DNA: TGTGCCAGCAGTTACTCTGTTAGGGACTATCGTGACTACGAGCAGTACTTC; CDR3: CASSYSVRDYRDYEQYF
D: TRBD1; J: TRBJ1-1; length: 14; size: .; V: TRBV5-1; DNA: TGCGCCAGCAGCATCGGGACAGGGGTCACTGAAGCTTTCTTT; CDR3: CASSIGTGVTEAFF
D: TRBD2; J: TRBJ2-3; length: 17; size: .; V: TRBV7-2; DNA: TGTGCCAGCAGCTCAGAGCCCGGGAGGGCCGCCACAGATACGCAGTATTTT; CDR3: CASSSEPGRAATDTQYF
D: .; J: TRBJ1-4; length: 15; size: .; V: TRBV5-6; DNA: TGTGCCAGCAGCTTTGGTATAGGAGGGAATGAAAAACTGTTTTTT; CDR3: CASSFGIGGNEKLFF